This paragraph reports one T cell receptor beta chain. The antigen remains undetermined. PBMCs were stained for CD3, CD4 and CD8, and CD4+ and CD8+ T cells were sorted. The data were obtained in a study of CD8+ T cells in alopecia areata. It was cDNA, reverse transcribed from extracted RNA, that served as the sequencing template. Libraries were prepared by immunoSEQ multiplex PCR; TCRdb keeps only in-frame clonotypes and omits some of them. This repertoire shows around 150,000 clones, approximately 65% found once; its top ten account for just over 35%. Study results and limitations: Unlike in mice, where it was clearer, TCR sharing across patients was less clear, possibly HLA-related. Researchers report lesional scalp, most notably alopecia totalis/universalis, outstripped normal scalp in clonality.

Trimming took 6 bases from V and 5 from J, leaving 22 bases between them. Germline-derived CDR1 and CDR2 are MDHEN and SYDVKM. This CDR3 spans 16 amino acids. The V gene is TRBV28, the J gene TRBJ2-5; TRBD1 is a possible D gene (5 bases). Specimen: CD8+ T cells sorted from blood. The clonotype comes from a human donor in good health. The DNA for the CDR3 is TGTGCCAGCAGCATGGGTTTGACAGTGTATTCGGAGACCCAGTACTTC. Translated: CASSMGLTVYSETQYF.